The 23 T cell receptor beta chains below were found in one sample sequenced in a study of T-cell reconstitution after alpha-beta-depleted transplantation in children. For TCRbeta, the library was prepared with unique molecular identifiers. TCRdb processed the PCR reads anew with MiXCR; each CDR3 protein has one entry. The table has around 960,000 distinct CDR3 sequences, about 29% seen once; the top ten hold roughly 31%. The sample was PBMCs, mostly from graft donor cells, taken 360 days after TCRalphabeta/CD19-depleted stem cell transplant. These receptors were taken from a boy in the first two years of life who had a stem cell transplant for SCID, so the T cells may come from the graft donor.

The V and J genes are TRBV10-3 and TRBJ2-3; weak D call: TRBD1 (5 bases). The CDR3 is made up of 16 amino acids. Germline assignment: CDR1 ENHRY and CDR2 SYGVKD. The germline V and J ends were trimmed by 6 bases and 1 base, with 17 bases remaining between them. CDR3 DNA sequence: TGTGCCATCAGGGGGCAGTGGACGGACCGCACAGATACGCAGTATTTT. Residues: CAIRGQWTDRTDTQYF.

This clonotype was counted a few times. The chain uses TRBV5-1 and TRBJ2-7; 7 nucleotides line up with TRBD1. Losses at the gene ends were 5 bases for V and 5 bases for J; bases not matched to a gene: 7. This CDR3 has 13 residues. Per the germline V gene, CDR1 is SGHRS and CDR2 is YFSETQ. DNA of the CDR3: TGCGCCAGCAGGTCAGGGGGAAACGACGAGCAGTACTTC. Amino acid sequence: CASRSGGNDEQYF.

V gene TRBV20-1 combines with J gene TRBJ2-7; D is possibly TRBD2 (5 bases). Trimming removed 4 bases from V and 2 bases from J, with 9 bases in between. Germline loops: CDR1 DFQATT, CDR2 SNEGSKA (reference sequence). The CDR3 has 12 residues. CDR3 region: CSAKPGTYEQYF. CDR3 sequence (DNA): TGCAGTGCTAAGCCGGGGACCTACGAGCAGTACTTC.

The rearrangement joins TRBV4-3 to TRBJ1-1; no firm D call. Germline V gene sequence: CDR1 LGHNA, CDR2 YSLEER. The CDR3 covers 13 residues. With 1 base removed from V and 7 bases from J, the gap between germline ends came to 10 bases. Here the CDR3 reads CASSQVVKGEAFF. For the CDR3, the DNA is TGCGCCAGCAGCCAAGTGGTCAAGGGTGAAGCTTTCTTT.

The rearrangement uses TRBV19 and TRBJ2-7, with D perhaps TRBD2 (6 bases). V lost 5 bases and J 0 bases, leaving 14 bases between the germline ends. Per the germline V gene, CDR1 is LNHDA and CDR2 is SQIVND (reference sequence). CDR3 length: 15 residues. The CDR3 sequence is CASSLDSGSSYEQYF. The CDR3 coding sequence is TGTGCCAGTAGTTTGGATAGCGGTAGCTCCTACGAGCAGTACTTC.

The rearrangement uses TRBV6-4 and TRBJ1-1, with a weak D call TRBD1 (5 bases). The V gene's germline CDR1 is MRHNA and CDR2 SNTAGT. This CDR3 region has 16 residues. The germline V and J ends were trimmed by 5 bases and 4 bases, with 20 bases remaining between them. CDR3 sequence: CASSLTGLGRATEAFF. CDR3 DNA sequence: TGTGCCAGCAGTCTCACCGGACTGGGACGGGCCACTGAAGCTTTCTTT.

The chain uses TRBV27 and TRBJ1-5; D is undetermined. Germline CDR1 and CDR2: MNHEY and SMNVEV (reference sequence). V was clipped by 7 bases and J by 4 bases, with 17 bases between them. CDR3 length: 15 amino acids. The CDR3 nucleotides read TGTGCCAGCACTCCGGGAGGCGGACGGAATCAGCCCCAGCATTTT. Encoded protein: CASTPGGGRNQPQHF.

The chain links TRBV7-6 to TRBJ2-3; 7 bases are a match to TRBD2. The CDR3 is 17 amino acids. V lost 7 bases, J lost 0 bases, and 13 bases stayed unmatched. Looked up from germline, CDR1 is SGHVS and CDR2 is FNYEAQ. The CDR3: CASTQFLAAKSTDTQYF. In DNA, the CDR3 is TGTGCCAGCACCCAATTTCTAGCGGCTAAGAGCACAGATACGCAGTATTTT.

This clonotype has only a few counts. The chain recombines TRBV20-1 with TRBJ2-1; possibly TRBD1 or TRBD2 for D (6 bases each). The CDR3 totals 17 residues. V lost 4 bases to trimming and J lost 2 bases, with 21 bases between them. The germline gives CDR1 DFQATT, CDR2 SNEGSKA (reference sequence). For the CDR3, the DNA is TGCAGTGCTATATACTATGGACGGGGGCCCCCCTACAATGAGCAGTTCTTC. Its protein is CSAIYYGRGPPYNEQFF.

This clonotype was seen only once. The genes are TRBV29-1 and TRBJ2-1; 15 bases match TRBD2. Germline V gives CDR1 SQVTM, CDR2 ANQGSEA. The CDR3 runs to 17 residues. After removal of 3 bases from V and 8 bases from J, the junction contained 11 bases not matched to a gene. CDR3 nucleotide sequence: TGCAGCGTTGAGTTCACCGGACTAGCGGGGGGGCTATATGAGCAGTTCTTC. Translation: CSVEFTGLAGGLYEQFF.

The CDR3 reads CATSKGGQGINQPQHF. The CDR3, as DNA: TGTGCCACCAGTAAAGGGGGACAGGGGATCAATCAGCCCCAGCATTTT. This rearrangement joins TRBV24-1 to TRBJ1-5; 10 positions agree with TRBD1. V was pared by 6 bases and J by 3 bases, with 7 bases of the junction left unmatched. From germline, CDR1 is KGHDR and CDR2 SFDVKD. The CDR3 is made up of 16 amino acids.

J is TRBJ2-7 and V is TRBV20-1; no firm D call. CDR3 length: 16 amino acids. CDR1 DFQATT and CDR2 SNEGSKA come from the germline V gene (reference sequence). V lost 4 bases, J lost 1 base, and 20 bases lay in between. The chain's CDR3 is CSANARAVTGSYEQYF. CDR3 coding DNA: TGCAGTGCTAACGCCCGGGCGGTCACTGGGTCCTACGAGCAGTACTTC.

The V and J genes are TRBV4-1 and TRBJ1-5, with D possibly being TRBD1 (5 bases). Germline CDR1 is MGHRA and CDR2 is YSYEKL. The CDR3 spans 15 residues. V was pared by 0 bases and J by 4 bases, with 10 bases between. CDR3: CASSQDGRENQPQHF. The CDR3 DNA reads TGCGCCAGCAGCCAAGACGGCAGGGAGAATCAGCCCCAGCATTTT.

The V call is TRBV29-1, the J call TRBJ2-2; 10 nucleotides align to TRBD1. Trimming cost V 2 bases and J 6 bases; bases outside gene matches: 6. The V gene's germline CDR1 is SQVTM and CDR2 ANQGSEA. The CDR3 covers 15 residues. For the CDR3, the DNA is TGCAGCGTTGAACAAGGGACAGGGGTCCCCGGGGAGCTGTTTTTT. Encoded protein: CSVEQGTGVPGELFF.

There are a few counts of this clonotype. V and J are TRBV12-3 or TRBV12-4 and TRBJ2-2, with TRBD2 matching over 7 bases. The CDR3 contains 14 residues. Trimming at V came to 8 bases and at J to 4 bases, leaving 7 bases not matched to a gene. The CDR3 DNA reads TGTGCCAGCCAGGCAGCGGGGCTCACCGGGGAGCTGTTTTTT. Protein: CASQAAGLTGELFF.

The chain employs TRBV5-1 and TRBJ1-2; D remains unclear. Germline V gives CDR1 SGHRS, CDR2 YFSETQ. The CDR3 spans 12 residues. V was shortened by 2 bases and J by 7 bases, with 9 bases between the two germline ends. The CDR3 is CASSFDFTGYTF. The CDR3 coding sequence is TGCGCCAGCAGCTTCGACTTTACTGGCTACACCTTC.

The genes are TRBV20-1 and TRBJ2-4; 8 positions match TRBD2. Trimming cost V 3 bases and J 7 bases; bases outside gene matches: 14. This CDR3 is 16 amino acids long. Germline lookup yields CDR1 DFQATT and CDR2 SNEGSKA (reference sequence). CDR3 residues: CSARFINGGVRNIQYF. CDR3 nucleotide sequence: TGCAGTGCTAGGTTCATTAACGGGGGGGTACGGAACATTCAGTACTTC.

This clonotype turned up a few times. V and J are TRBV7-8 and TRBJ2-2; the D gene could be TRBD1 or TRBD2 (5 bases each). Germline CDR1 and CDR2: SGHVS and FQNEAQ. This CDR3 spans 14 amino acids. V lost 5 bases and J lost 3, with 10 bases in between. The CDR3 protein is CASSPGGDTGELFF. The CDR3 nucleotides are TGTGCCAGCAGCCCTGGGGGTGACACCGGGGAGCTGTTTTTT.

The chain employs TRBV24-1 and TRBJ1-5; no firm D call. In germline, CDR1 is KGHDR, CDR2 SFDVKD. The CDR3 extends over 12 amino acids. The V end was cut by 4 bases, the J end by 7 bases, with 7 bases between. This CDR3 reads CATSDEAQPQHF. The CDR3 coding sequence is TGTGCCACCAGTGACGAAGCCCAGCCCCAGCATTTT.

As concerns this clonotype: The junction does not match germline at one end; this may be a read error. The chain has TRBV5-1 and TRBJ2-4; tentative D call: TRBD2 (7 bases). The CDR3 is 17 residues long. The germline V gene encodes CDR1 SGHRS and CDR2 YFSETQ. For the CDR3, the DNA is TGCGCCAGTAGCTTTCTTCCTGGGGGGGCGGCCAAAAACATTCAGTACTTC. This translates into CASSFLPGGAAKNIQYF.

This clonotype has just a few counts. CDR3 sequence (DNA): TGCAGTGCCCTTTCTCTAACCTTTTGGGGGGGGGAGCAGTTCTTC. This codes for CSALSLTFWGGEQFF. The chain couples TRBV20-1 to TRBJ2-1, with 7 bases fitting TRBD2. CDR1 is DFQATT and CDR2 is SNEGSKA in the germline V gene (reference sequence). The CDR3 runs 15 residues. With V trimmed by 6 bases and J by 10 bases, 18 bases remained unmatched.

This clonotype occurred a few times. The chain carries TRBV7-2 and TRBJ2-1; 8 bases line up with TRBD2. The CDR3 is made up of 17 amino acids. V gave up 2 bases and J gave up 4 bases; unmatched junction bases: 10. CDR1 is SGHTA, CDR2 FQGNSA, per germline. The CDR3 DNA reads TGTGCCAGCAGCTTACGGCGGGCGGGGGGACTTTACAATGAGCAGTTCTTC. The encoded protein is CASSLRRAGGLYNEQFF.

This clonotype was picked up a small number of times. CDR3: CASSSSGGAGDGELFF. CDR3 DNA sequence: TGTGCCAGCAGTTCTAGCGGGGGGGCCGGTGACGGGGAGCTGTTTTTT. V and J are TRBV12-3 or TRBV12-4 and TRBJ2-2; TRBD2 matches at 12 bases. Trimming cost V 4 bases and J 7 bases; bases outside gene matches: 7. The length of the CDR3 is 16 residues.